Below, 3 T cell receptor beta chains from the same sample are listed, as sequenced in a study of Tregs in tolerant kidney transplant recipients. This table comes from immunoSEQ multiplex PCR, and its TCRdb copy is limited to in-frame clones, with some not included. The sample totals approximately 50,000 clones. Sequenced material: CD4+ T cells from blood, taken before the transplant. The receptors shown here come from a human donor who received a combined kidney and bone marrow transplant.

As concerns this clone: The CDR3 end lies 3 residues beyond the end of the read and is filled in from the germline J gene. This chain connects TRBV5-6 to TRBJ2-5; TRBD2 aligns across 8 bases. CDR3 length: 14 amino acids. The trim removed 0 bases at V and 7 bases at J, leaving 5 bases unmatched. The germline gives CDR1 SGHDT, CDR2 YYEEEE. Partial CDR3 DNA: TGTGCCAGCAGCTTGGGCCTAGCGGGTGGGACC. It codes for CASSLGLAGGT. The entire CDR3 protein reads CASSLGLAGGTQYF.

With regard to this clone: The CDR3 extends 3 residues past the end of the read, so its final part is completed from the germline J gene. The genes are TRBV11-2 and TRBJ2-1; TRBD1 matches 7 bases. This CDR3 region has 12 residues. V lost 5 bases and J lost 8; bases outside the gene matches: 3. Germline V gives CDR1 SGHAT, CDR2 FQNNGV. This chain's CDR3 is CASSRDRDEQFF. CDR3 DNA (partial): TGTGCCAGCAGCAGGGACAGAGATGAG.

On this clone itself: The CDR3 end lies 3 residues beyond the end of the read and is filled in from the germline J gene. The J gene is TRBJ2-5, the V gene TRBV7-8; D uncertain. V lost 5 bases to trimming and J lost 5 bases, with 9 bases between them. The CDR3 contains 12 residues. Germline V gene sequence: CDR1 SGHVS, CDR2 FQNEAQ. The covered CDR3 bases are TGTGCCAGCAGCCCAAATCGGGAGACC. Protein sequence: CASSPNRET. The CDR3, in full, reads CASSPNRETQYF.